These 10 T cell receptor beta chains share one sample of origin, sequenced in a study of stem cell transplantation in POMP-related autoinflammatory disease listed by TCRdb under 2021. The library came from the immunoSEQ multiplex PCR assay. As stored in TCRdb, this immuneACCESS dataset retains in-frame rearrangements with V and J assigned. A fraction of the clones does not appear; measured against another copy, unresolved V genes explain less than half of the discrepancy, and the remainder lacks a known reason. The sample includes 68,000 or so clones, with approximately 91% observed a single time. Of the sample, about 0.69% falls within the top ten clones. What this sample's time point label stands for: after hematopoietic stem cell transplant. Material: CD4+ T cells from PBMCs, obtained after stem cell transplantation. The receptor set was obtained from a human patient with POMP-related autoinflammation and immune dysregulation (PRAID). Following a transplant, some T cells may be graft donor cells, not patient cells.

The chain couples TRBV2 to TRBJ1-5; D gene unclear. Trimming cost V 7 bases and J 0 bases, with 13 bases left between them. The CDR3 has 15 amino acids. The germline gives CDR1 SNHLY, CDR2 FYNNEI. The CDR3 reads CASNPDRDSNQPQHF. In DNA form, the CDR3 reads TGTGCCAGCAATCCTGATAGAGATAGCAATCAGCCCCAGCATTTT.

This chain joins TRBV10-1 and TRBJ2-3, with 8 nucleotides matching TRBD1. The CDR3 covers 16 residues. The trim removed 3 bases at V and 1 base at J, leaving 6 bases unmatched. CDR1 is WNHNN and CDR2 is SYGVQD in the germline V gene (reference sequence). CDR3 sequence: CASSDLGQGGTDTQYF. DNA for the CDR3: TGCGCCAGCAGTGACCTTGGACAGGGTGGCACAGATACGCAGTATTTT.

The rearrangement uses TRBV4-1 and TRBJ2-5; D possibly corresponds to TRBD2 (5 bases). Trimming removed 1 base at V and 4 bases at J, with 16 bases between. Germline V gene lookup returns CDR1 MGHRA and CDR2 YSYEKL. This CDR3 comprises 16 residues. Here the CDR3 DNA reads TGCGCCAGCAGCCAAGTGGACCCCACCCGGGGAGAGACCCAGTACTTC. Its translation: CASSQVDPTRGETQYF.

The CDR3 nucleotides read TGTGCCAGCAGCCAGACATGGACTGAAGCTTTCTTT. Its protein is CASSQTWTEAFF. The gene calls are TRBV6-5 and TRBJ1-1; D gene uncertain. The CDR3 length is 12 residues. The V end lost 6 bases, the J end lost 5 bases, and 10 bases lay between the germline ends. The germline V gene has CDR1 MNHEY and CDR2 SVGAGI.

The chain employs TRBV28 and TRBJ1-1; no definite D call. The CDR3 length is 13 residues. Germline V gene lookup returns CDR1 MDHEN and CDR2 SYDVKM. The V end lost 6 bases, the J end lost 2 bases, and 10 bases lay between the germline ends. CDR3 protein: CASSPPENTEAFF. DNA of the CDR3: TGTGCCAGCAGCCCGCCAGAAAACACTGAAGCTTTCTTT.

The chain couples TRBV5-1 to TRBJ1-3; the match to TRBD1 covers 7 bases. Germline loops: CDR1 SGHRS, CDR2 YFSETQ. Trimming at V came to 0 bases and at J to 0 bases, leaving 12 bases not matched to a gene. The CDR3 extends over 19 amino acids. The CDR3: CASSLEGAVWSPSGNTIYF. DNA for the CDR3: TGCGCCAGCAGCTTGGAGGGGGCGGTGTGGTCTCCCTCTGGAAACACCATATATTTT.

This clone was detected only once. One junction end does not reproduce the germline sequence, and a read error may be involved. Different DNA sequences within this sample yield the same CDR3. The chain carries TRBV7-2 and TRBJ2-2, with D tentatively TRBD1 (5 bases). The CDR3 extends over 16 amino acids. Germline CDR1 SGHTA, CDR2 FQGNSA. DNA of the CDR3: TGTGCCAGCAGTTTAGTTTGGGGCGCGAACACCGGGGAGCTGTTTTTT. Amino acids: CASSLVWGANTGELFF.

CDR3 DNA: TGTGCCATCAGTGAGTCTGAGGAAGAGACCCAGTACTTC. It specifies CAISESEEETQYF. The chain uses TRBV10-3 and TRBJ2-5; D is uncertain. The CDR3 consists of 13 residues. Germline CDR1 and CDR2: ENHRY and SYGVKD. V was cut by 0 bases and J by 3 bases, with 5 bases left in between.

The sample holds one count of this clone. The J gene is TRBJ2-5, the V gene TRBV7-9; no reliable D call. The CDR3 consists of 13 residues. V was clipped by 3 bases and J by 5 bases, with 10 bases between them. Per the germline V gene, CDR1 is SEHNR and CDR2 is FQNEAQ (reference sequence). DNA of the CDR3: TGTGCCAGCAGCTTCGGAGCCAGGGAGACCCAGTACTTC. This sequence encodes CASSFGARETQYF.

This clone was observed once. The CDR3 DNA reads as TGTGCTAGTGGTTTGGTACTTAGGACAGGGCGGACTGAAGCTTTCTTT. Translating it yields CASGLVLRTGRTEAFF. V and J are TRBV12-5 and TRBJ1-1; 8 nucleotides match TRBD1. From germline, CDR1 is LGHNT and CDR2 FRNRAP. Losses at the gene ends were 0 bases for V and 5 bases for J; bases not matched to a gene: 8. The CDR3 has 16 amino acids. Looking up the rest from reference TRBV12-5 and TRBJ1-1 gives the full variable domain: DARVTQTPRHKVTEMGQEVTMRCQPILGHNTVFWYRQTMMQGLELLAYFRNRAPLDDSGMPKDRFSAEMPDATLATLKIQPSEPRDSAVYFCASGLVLRTGRTEAFFGQGTRLTVV.